The 2 T cell receptor beta chains below come from one sample, sequenced in a study of blood T cell repertoires in COVID-19. Profiled with immunoSEQ multiplex PCR; TCRdb holds only in-frame clones, not every one. The sample holds 120,000 to 150,000 clones, roughly four fifths seen once. What was sequenced was peripheral blood. These TCRs come from a human donor in a cohort sampled during active COVID-19.

This chain links TRBV29-1 with TRBJ2-3; 10 bases agree with TRBD2. Trimming removed 8 bases from V and 2 bases from J; junction bases left unmatched: 10. The CDR3 contains 15 residues. Looked up from germline, CDR1 is SQVTM and CDR2 is ANQGSEA. The CDR3 nucleotides are TGCAGCATCCCGTCTAGCGGGGGTCACACAGATACGCAGTATTTT. This translates into CSIPSSGGHTDTQYF.

This chain links TRBV5-1 with TRBJ2-2, with 9 bases identical to TRBD1. The CDR3 consists of 15 residues. With 5 bases clipped from V and 5 bases from J, the junction kept 7 bases outside the gene matches. CDR1 is SGHRS and CDR2 is YFSETQ in the germline V gene. The CDR3 bases are TGCGCCAGCAGGGACAGGGGTAGCCTGACCGGGGAGCTGTTTTTT. It encodes CASRDRGSLTGELFF. Full variable domain (outside the CDR3, taken from reference TRBV5-1 and TRBJ2-2): KAGVTQTPRYLIKTRGQQVTLSCSPISGHRSVSWYQQTPGQGLQFLFEYFSETQRNKGNFPGRFSGRQFSNSRSEMNVSTLELGDSALYLCASRDRGSLTGELFFGEGSRLTVL.